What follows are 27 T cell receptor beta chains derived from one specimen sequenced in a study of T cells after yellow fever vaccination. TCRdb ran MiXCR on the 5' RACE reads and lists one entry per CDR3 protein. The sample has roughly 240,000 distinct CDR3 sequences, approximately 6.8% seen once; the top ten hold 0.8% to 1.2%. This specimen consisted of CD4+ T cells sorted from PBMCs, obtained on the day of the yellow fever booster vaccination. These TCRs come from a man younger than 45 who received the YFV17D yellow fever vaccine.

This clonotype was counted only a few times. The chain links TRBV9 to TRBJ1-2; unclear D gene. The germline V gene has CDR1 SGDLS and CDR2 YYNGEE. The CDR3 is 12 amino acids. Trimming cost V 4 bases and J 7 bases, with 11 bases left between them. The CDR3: CASSPPGFGYTF. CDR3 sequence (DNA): TGTGCCAGCAGCCCCCCCGGTTTTGGCTACACCTTC.

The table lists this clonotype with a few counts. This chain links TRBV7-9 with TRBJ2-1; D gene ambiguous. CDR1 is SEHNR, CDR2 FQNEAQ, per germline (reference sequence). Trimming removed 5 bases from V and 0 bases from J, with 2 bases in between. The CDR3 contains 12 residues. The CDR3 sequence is CASSLSYNEQFF. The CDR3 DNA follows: TGTGCCAGCAGCCTCTCCTACAATGAGCAGTTCTTC. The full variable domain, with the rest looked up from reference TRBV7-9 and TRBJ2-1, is DTGVSQNPRHKITKRGQNVTFRCDPISEHNRLYWYRQTLGQGPEFLTYFQNEAQLEKSRLLSDRFSAERPKGSFSTLEIQRTEQGDSAMYLCASSLSYNEQFFGPGTRLTVL.

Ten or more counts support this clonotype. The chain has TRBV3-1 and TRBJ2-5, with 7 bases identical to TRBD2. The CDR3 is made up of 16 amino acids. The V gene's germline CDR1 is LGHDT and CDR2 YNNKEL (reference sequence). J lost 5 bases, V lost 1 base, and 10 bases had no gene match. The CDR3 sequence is CASSQGDLAADETQYF. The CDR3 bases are TGTGCCAGCAGCCAAGGGGATCTAGCGGCAGATGAGACCCAGTACTTC.

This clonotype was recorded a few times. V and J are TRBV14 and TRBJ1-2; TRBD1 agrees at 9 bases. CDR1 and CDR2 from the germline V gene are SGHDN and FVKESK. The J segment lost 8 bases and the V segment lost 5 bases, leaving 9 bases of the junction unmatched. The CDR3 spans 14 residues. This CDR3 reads CASSTSTGGLGYTF. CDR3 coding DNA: TGTGCCAGCAGCACTTCGACAGGGGGTCTGGGCTACACCTTC.

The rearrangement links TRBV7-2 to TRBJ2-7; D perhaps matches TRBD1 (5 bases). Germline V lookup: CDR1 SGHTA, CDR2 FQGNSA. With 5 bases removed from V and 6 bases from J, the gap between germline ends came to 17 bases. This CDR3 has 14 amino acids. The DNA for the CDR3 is TGTGCCAGCAGCACACGGCAGGGAAGCCTCGAGCAGTACTTC. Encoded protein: CASSTRQGSLEQYF. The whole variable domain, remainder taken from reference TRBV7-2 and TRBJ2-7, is GAGVSQSPSNKVTEKGKDVELRCDPISGHTALYWYRQSLGQGLEFLIYFQGNSAPDKSGLPSDRFSAERTGGSVSTLTIQRTQQEDSAVYLCASSTRQGSLEQYFGPGTRLTVT.

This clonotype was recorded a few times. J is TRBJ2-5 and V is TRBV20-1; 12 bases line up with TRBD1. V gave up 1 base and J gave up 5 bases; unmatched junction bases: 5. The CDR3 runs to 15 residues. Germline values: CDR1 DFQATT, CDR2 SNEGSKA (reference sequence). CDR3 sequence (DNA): TGCAGTGCTAGAGCCGGGACAGGGGGCGGGGAGACCCAGTACTTC. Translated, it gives CSARAGTGGGETQYF.

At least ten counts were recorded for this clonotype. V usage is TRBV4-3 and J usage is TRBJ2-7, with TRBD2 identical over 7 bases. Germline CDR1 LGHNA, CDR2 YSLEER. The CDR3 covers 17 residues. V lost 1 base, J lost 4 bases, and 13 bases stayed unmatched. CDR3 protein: CASSQGLAAGVPYEQYF. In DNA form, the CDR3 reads TGCGCCAGCAGCCAAGGTTTGGCGGCGGGAGTACCTTACGAGCAGTACTTC.

CDR3 sequence (DNA): TGTGCCAGTAGGGCAAGGACGAACACCGGGGAGCTGTTTTTT. This encodes CASRARTNTGELFF. The genes are TRBV19 and TRBJ2-2; D gene ambiguous. The CDR3 length is 14 residues. Trimming took 6 bases from V and 0 from J, leaving 8 bases between them. The germline V gene encodes CDR1 LNHDA and CDR2 SQIVND (reference sequence).

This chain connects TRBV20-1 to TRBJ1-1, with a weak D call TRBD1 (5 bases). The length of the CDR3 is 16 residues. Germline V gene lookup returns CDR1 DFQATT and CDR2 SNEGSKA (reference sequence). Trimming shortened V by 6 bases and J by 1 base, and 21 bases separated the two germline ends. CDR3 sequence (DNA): TGCAGTGCGACGGGGCAGGGAAGTGGGAGGAACACTGAAGCTTTCTTT. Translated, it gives CSATGQGSGRNTEAFF.

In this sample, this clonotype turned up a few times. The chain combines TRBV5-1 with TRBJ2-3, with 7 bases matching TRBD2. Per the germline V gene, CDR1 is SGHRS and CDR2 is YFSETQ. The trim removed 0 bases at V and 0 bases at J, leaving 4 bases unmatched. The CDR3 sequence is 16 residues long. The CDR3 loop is CASSLVGLKSTDTQYF. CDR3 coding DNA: TGCGCCAGCAGCTTGGTGGGACTAAAAAGCACAGATACGCAGTATTTT.

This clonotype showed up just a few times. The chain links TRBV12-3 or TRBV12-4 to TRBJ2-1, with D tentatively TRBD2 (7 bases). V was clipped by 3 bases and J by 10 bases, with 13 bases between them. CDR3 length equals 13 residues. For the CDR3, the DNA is TGTGCCAGCAGTTTTGCGGGGGCCGTCGAGCAGTTCTTC. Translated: CASSFAGAVEQFF.

CDR3 nucleotides: TGTGCCAGCAGCGTTGTCCTAACCACAGATACGCAGTATTTT. This translates into CASSVVLTTDTQYF. The chain links TRBV3-1 to TRBJ2-3, with D unresolved. Looked up from germline, CDR1 is LGHDT and CDR2 is YNNKEL (reference sequence). The CDR3 extends over 14 amino acids. Trimming took off 5 bases at V and 2 bases at J, with 11 bases between the two ends.

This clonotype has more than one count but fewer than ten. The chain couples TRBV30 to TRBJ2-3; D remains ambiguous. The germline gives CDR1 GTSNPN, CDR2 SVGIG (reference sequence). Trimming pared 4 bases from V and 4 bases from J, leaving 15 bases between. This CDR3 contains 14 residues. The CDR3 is CAWTIQIGADTQYF. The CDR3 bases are TGTGCCTGGACCATCCAGATCGGCGCAGATACGCAGTATTTT.

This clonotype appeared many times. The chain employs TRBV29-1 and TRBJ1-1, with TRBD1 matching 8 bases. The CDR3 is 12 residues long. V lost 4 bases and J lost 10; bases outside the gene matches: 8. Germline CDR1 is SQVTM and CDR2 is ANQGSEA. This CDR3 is CSVGDRDRTAFF. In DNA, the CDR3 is TGCAGCGTTGGCGACAGGGACAGGACAGCTTTCTTT.

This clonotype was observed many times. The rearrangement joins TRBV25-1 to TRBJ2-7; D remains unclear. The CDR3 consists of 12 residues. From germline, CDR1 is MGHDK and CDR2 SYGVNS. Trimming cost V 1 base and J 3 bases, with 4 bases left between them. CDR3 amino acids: CASSEWGYEQYF. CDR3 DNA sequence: TGTGCCAGCAGTGAATGGGGCTACGAGCAGTACTTC.

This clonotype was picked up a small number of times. CDR3 DNA sequence: TGCGCCAGCAGCTTAGGTTCAAAAGAGACCCAGTACTTC. Translated, it gives CASSLGSKETQYF. V usage is TRBV5-1 and J usage is TRBJ2-5; D not resolved. Per germline, CDR1 SGHRS and CDR2 YFSETQ. The ends were cut back, 2 bases at V and 3 bases at J, with 8 bases in the middle. The length of the CDR3 is 13 residues.

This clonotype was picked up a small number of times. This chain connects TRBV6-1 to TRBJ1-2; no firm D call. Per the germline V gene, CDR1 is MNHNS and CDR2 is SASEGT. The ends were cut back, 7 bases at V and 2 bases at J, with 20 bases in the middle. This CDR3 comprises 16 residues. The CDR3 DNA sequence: TGTGCCAGCAATCAAATGGACGGATCTCCCAACTATGGCTACACCTTC. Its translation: CASNQMDGSPNYGYTF.

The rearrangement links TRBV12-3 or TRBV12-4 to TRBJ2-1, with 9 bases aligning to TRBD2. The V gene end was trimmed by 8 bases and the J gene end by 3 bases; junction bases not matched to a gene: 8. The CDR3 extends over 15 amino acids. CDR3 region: CASSVGLAIYNEQFF. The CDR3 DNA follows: TGTGCCAGCTCAGTCGGACTAGCGATCTACAATGAGCAGTTCTTC.

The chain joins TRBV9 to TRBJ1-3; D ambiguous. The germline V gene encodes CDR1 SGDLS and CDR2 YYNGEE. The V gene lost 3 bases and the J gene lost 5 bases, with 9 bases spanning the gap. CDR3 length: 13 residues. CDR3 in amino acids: CASSAPARNTIYF. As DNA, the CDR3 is TGTGCCAGCAGCGCCCCGGCTAGAAACACCATATATTTT.

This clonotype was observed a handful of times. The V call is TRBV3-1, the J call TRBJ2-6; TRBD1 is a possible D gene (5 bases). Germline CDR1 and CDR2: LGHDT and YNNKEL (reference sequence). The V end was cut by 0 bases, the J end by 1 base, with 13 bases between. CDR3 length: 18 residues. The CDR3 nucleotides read TGTGCCAGCAGCCAAGAGATTTTAAAGGGGTCTGGGGCCAACGTCCTGACTTTC. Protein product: CASSQEILKGSGANVLTF.

CDR3 bases: TGTGCCAGCAGCCCAGATACGGGAGTTCATGAGCAGTTCTTC. Translating it yields CASSPDTGVHEQFF. The chain recombines TRBV11-2 with TRBJ2-1; D is perhaps TRBD2 (6 bases). Trimming took 5 bases from V and 8 from J, leaving 16 bases between them. The CDR3 runs to 14 residues. Germline loops: CDR1 SGHAT, CDR2 FQNNGV.

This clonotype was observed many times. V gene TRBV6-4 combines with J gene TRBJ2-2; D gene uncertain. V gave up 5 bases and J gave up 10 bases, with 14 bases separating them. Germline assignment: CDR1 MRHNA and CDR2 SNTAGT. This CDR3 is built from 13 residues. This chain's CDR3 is CASSLKEDPELFF. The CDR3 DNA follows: TGTGCCAGCAGTCTTAAAGAGGACCCGGAGCTGTTTTTT.

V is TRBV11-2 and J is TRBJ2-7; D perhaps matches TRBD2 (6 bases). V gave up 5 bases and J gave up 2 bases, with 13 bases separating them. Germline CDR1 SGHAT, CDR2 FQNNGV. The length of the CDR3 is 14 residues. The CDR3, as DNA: TGTGCCAGCAGCCCGCGGGACGCCCCCTACGAGCAGTACTTC. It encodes CASSPRDAPYEQYF.

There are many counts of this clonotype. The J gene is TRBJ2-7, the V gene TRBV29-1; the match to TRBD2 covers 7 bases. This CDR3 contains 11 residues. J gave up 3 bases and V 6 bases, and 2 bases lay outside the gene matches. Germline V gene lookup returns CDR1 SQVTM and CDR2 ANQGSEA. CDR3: CSVGEGYEQYF. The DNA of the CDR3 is TGCAGCGTCGGGGAGGGCTACGAGCAGTACTTC.

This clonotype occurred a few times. The DNA of the CDR3 is TGTGCCAGCAGTCCCGACAGGGTTGGAGAGACCCAGTACTTC. This codes for CASSPDRVGETQYF. The V call is TRBV12-3 or TRBV12-4, the J call TRBJ2-5, with TRBD1 matching 7 bases. The length of the CDR3 is 14 residues. V lost 5 bases to trimming and J lost 4 bases; unmatched junction nucleotides: 7.

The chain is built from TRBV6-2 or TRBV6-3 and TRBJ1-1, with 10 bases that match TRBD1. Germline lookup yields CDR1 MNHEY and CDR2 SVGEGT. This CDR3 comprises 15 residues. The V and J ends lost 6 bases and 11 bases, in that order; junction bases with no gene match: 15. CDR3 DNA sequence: TGTGCCAGCAGCCCGCGGACAGGGGGGCGCACCTTGGCTTTCTTT. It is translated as CASSPRTGGRTLAFF.

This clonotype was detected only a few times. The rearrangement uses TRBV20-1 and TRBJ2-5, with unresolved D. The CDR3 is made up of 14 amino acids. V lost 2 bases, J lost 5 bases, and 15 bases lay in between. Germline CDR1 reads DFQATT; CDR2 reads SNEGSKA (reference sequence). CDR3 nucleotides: TGCAGTGCTAGAATTGGGTCCAGCCGTGAGACCCAGTACTTC. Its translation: CSARIGSSRETQYF.